This T cell receptor beta chain came from a study of blood T cell repertoires in COVID-19. About the research overall: COVID-19 samples collected from the United States, Italy and Spain covered acute and convalescent phases. The analysed material was cDNA or gDNA that came from T cells, B-cell-depleted T cells, or PBMCs.

Original processing methods: Amplification of reference gene primers was used by the study to estimate nucleated cell counts. Measured with immunoSEQ multiplex PCR; TCRdb has only the in-frame clones, and not every one. The V and J calls and clone size come from that table; D and trimming were worked out from the DNA. Altogether hundreds of thousands of clones are present, 85% being singletons, with the ten largest covering more than 3%. Sequencing was carried out using peripheral blood. This sequence was found in a woman aged 18-30 years with acute or convalescent COVID-19.

CDR3 DNA: TGTGCCAGTAGTATAAGCGGGACAGGGATGTCTGGGGCCAACGTCCTGACTTTC. Translating it yields CASSISGTGMSGANVLTF. The chain uses TRBV19 and TRBJ2-6; 9 bases are shared with TRBD1. V was clipped by 2 bases and J by 1 base; unmatched bases: 6. The CDR3 is 18 amino acids. The germline V gene has CDR1 LNHDA and CDR2 SQIVND (reference sequence).